The clone carrying this TCR beta chain turned up a few times. Amplification of TCR beta CDR3 regions was performed using RNA transcripts as template. TCR CDR3 underwent first-round RT-PCR with the HTBI primer set. One entry per CDR3 protein results from TCRdb running MiXCR on the multiplex PCR reads. Counted here are fewer than 700,000 distinct CDR3 sequences, about 17% occurring once; the ten biggest clones make up 3% to 4%. The CDR3 sequence is 14 residues long. V shed 6 bases, J shed 8 bases, and the junction held 6 bases outside the gene matches. The germline gives CDR1 MNHNS, CDR2 SASEGT. These data belong to a study of T cells in Graves' hyperthyroidism and ophthalmopathy.

The sequencing input was blood. The TCR sequence derives from a woman aged 25 to 39 with Graves' hyperthyroidism. The genes are TRBV6-1 and TRBJ2-1, with 11 bases matching TRBD2. The CDR3 here is CASRSRLAGYEQFF. For the CDR3, the DNA is TGTGCCAGCAGGAGCAGACTAGCGGGATATGAGCAGTTCTTC.